These 25 T cell receptor beta chains share one sample of origin, sequenced in a study of T cells in Graves' hyperthyroidism and ophthalmopathy. The source material, RNA transcripts, was used to amplify TCR beta CDR3 regions. TCR CDR3 underwent first-round RT-PCR with the HTBI primer set. TCRdb passed the multiplex PCR reads through MiXCR, listing each CDR3 protein once. The sample includes roughly 500,000 distinct CDR3 sequences, 46% of them seen just once. Sequencing was done on a sample of peripheral blood or thyroid tissue (not recorded which). These TCRs come from an adult woman with Graves' disease, either hyperthyroidism or ophthalmopathy (not recorded which).

This clonotype occurred many times. The chain employs TRBV20-1 and TRBJ1-5; TRBD1 aligns across 10 bases. CDR1 and CDR2 from the germline V gene are DFQATT and SNEGSKA (reference sequence). The CDR3 is 18 amino acids. With 6 bases clipped from V and 3 bases from J, the junction kept 17 bases outside the gene matches. CDR3 nucleotide sequence: TGCAGTGCGCACACAGCCTGGGGACAGGGGCCAAACAATCAGCCCCAGCATTTT. Translation: CSAHTAWGQGPNNQPQHF.

This clonotype has at least ten counts. The chain couples TRBV12-3 or TRBV12-4 to TRBJ2-5; the match to TRBD2 covers 10 bases. J gave up 5 bases and V 6 bases, and 9 bases lay outside the gene matches. CDR3 length equals 15 residues. The DNA for the CDR3 is TGTGCCAGCAGCTTCCCCGCAGCGGGAGGGGAGACCCAGTACTTC. This sequence encodes CASSFPAAGGETQYF.

This clonotype has a count of ten or more. The chain employs TRBV12-3 or TRBV12-4 and TRBJ1-5, with no clear D. The CDR3 covers 14 residues. V lost 7 bases and J lost 0, with 10 bases in between. CDR3 protein: CASKYRDSNQPQHF. As DNA, the CDR3 is TGTGCCAGCAAATACCGCGATAGCAATCAGCCCCAGCATTTT.

The V gene is TRBV2, the J gene TRBJ1-6, with 9 positions matching TRBD1. V gave up 1 base and J gave up 1 base; unmatched junction bases: 2. CDR1 and CDR2 from the germline V gene are SNHLY and FYNNEI. The CDR3 consists of 17 residues. CDR3 amino acids: CASSEGTGESYNSPLHF. For the CDR3, the DNA is TGTGCCAGCAGTGAAGGGACAGGGGAGTCCTATAATTCACCCCTCCACTTT.

J is TRBJ2-1 and V is TRBV25-1; D is unresolved. Germline V gene lookup returns CDR1 MGHDK and CDR2 SYGVNS. The ends were cut back, 6 bases at V and 10 bases at J, with 10 bases in the middle. This CDR3 spans 11 amino acids. The CDR3: CASSQVNEQFF. The DNA of the CDR3 is TGTGCCAGCAGCCAAGTAAACGAGCAGTTCTTC.

The rearrangement joins TRBV10-3 to TRBJ2-3; TRBD2 might be the D (5 bases). This CDR3 comprises 14 residues. Germline CDR1 is ENHRY and CDR2 is SYGVKD. The V and J ends lost 2 bases and 6 bases respectively, with 12 bases between them. The CDR3 spells CAISEGRLQDTQYF. The CDR3 DNA is TGTGCCATCAGTGAGGGGAGACTACAGGATACGCAGTATTTT.

This chain connects TRBV7-9 to TRBJ2-2, with 9 bases aligning to TRBD1. Germline-derived CDR1 and CDR2 are SEHNR and FQNEAQ (reference sequence). V lost 3 bases to trimming and J lost 6 bases; unmatched junction nucleotides: 8. The CDR3 has 16 amino acids. CDR3 coding DNA: TGTGCCAGCAGCTTTACAGGGGGCAGGGGTGCCGGGGAGCTGTTTTTT. This translates into CASSFTGGRGAGELFF.

The V and J genes are TRBV6-1 and TRBJ2-7, with D possibly matching TRBD2 (5 bases). Trimming cost V 11 bases and J 0 bases, with 14 bases left between them. Germline V gives CDR1 MNHNS, CDR2 SASEGT. This CDR3 is 13 amino acids long. The CDR3 sequence: CAARGQSSYEQYF. Written as DNA, the CDR3 is TGTGCCGCAAGAGGGCAAAGCTCCTACGAGCAGTACTTC.

At least ten counts were recorded for this clonotype. V gene TRBV2 combines with J gene TRBJ1-4; tentatively, D is TRBD1 (5 bases). The CDR3 is 14 residues long. V lost 4 bases, J lost 3 bases, and 9 bases lay in between. Germline CDR1 is SNHLY and CDR2 is FYNNEI. DNA of the CDR3: TGTGCCAGCAGTGGCGGGGGTTCTAATGAAAAACTGTTTTTT. Translating it yields CASSGGGSNEKLFF.

The chain recombines TRBV15 with TRBJ2-1; D remains ambiguous. Per germline, CDR1 LNHNV and CDR2 YYDKDF (reference sequence). Trimming removed 0 bases from V and 8 bases from J, with 14 bases in between. CDR3 length: 15 residues. This CDR3 is CATSRDGIECDEQFF. Here the CDR3 DNA reads TGTGCCACCAGCAGAGATGGAATCGAGTGCGATGAGCAGTTCTTC.

V gene TRBV19 combines with J gene TRBJ1-1, with D possibly TRBD1 on 6 matching bases. Trimming took off 6 bases at V and 8 bases at J, with 13 bases between the two ends. The CDR3 sequence is 12 residues long. In germline, CDR1 is LNHDA, CDR2 SQIVND (reference sequence). The CDR3 loop reads CASRLGAAEAFF. The CDR3 nucleotides read TGTGCCAGTAGACTGGGGGCAGCAGAAGCTTTCTTT.

The chain uses TRBV15 and TRBJ1-1; tentatively, D is TRBD1 (5 bases). V lost 4 bases, J lost 3 bases, and 12 bases lay in between. CDR3 length: 14 residues. Germline V gene sequence: CDR1 LNHNV, CDR2 YYDKDF (reference sequence). Here the CDR3 reads CATSMQGADTEAFF. Here the CDR3 DNA reads TGTGCCACCAGCATGCAGGGCGCGGACACTGAAGCTTTCTTT.

This clonotype was seen a single time. This could be a read error, since a much larger clone is one nucleotide away. This chain uses TRBV5-1 with TRBJ1-4; D gene unclear. The ends were cut back, 5 bases at V and 13 bases at J, with 21 bases in the middle. The CDR3 sequence is 14 residues long. Per germline, CDR1 SGHRS and CDR2 YFSETQ. CDR3 amino acids: CASRLSAATDLLFF. The CDR3 region has the DNA TGCGCCAGCAGGTTGTCGGCCGCAACAGATCTACTGTTTTTT.

The chain carries TRBV19 and TRBJ2-7; TRBD1 might be the D (5 bases). The ends were cut back, 3 bases at V and 7 bases at J, with 16 bases in the middle. CDR1 and CDR2 (germline): LNHDA, SQIVND (reference sequence). The CDR3 is made up of 14 amino acids. CDR3 loop: CASSMAQGSNEQYF. The DNA of the CDR3 is TGTGCCAGTAGTATGGCTCAGGGTAGCAATGAGCAGTACTTC.

The chain uses TRBV4-2 and TRBJ1-2; D unclear. This CDR3 is built from 15 residues. Trimming pared 3 bases from V and 1 base from J, leaving 12 bases between. In germline, CDR1 is LGHNA, CDR2 YNFKEQ. The CDR3 spells CASSQREADNYGYTF. The CDR3 coding sequence is TGTGCCAGCAGCCAGAGGGAGGCGGATAACTATGGCTACACCTTC.

This clonotype was picked up many times. This rearrangement joins TRBV15 to TRBJ1-1; 7 bases align to TRBD1. This CDR3 has 14 amino acids. J gave up 6 bases and V 5 bases, and 9 bases lay outside the gene matches. CDR1 and CDR2 (germline): LNHNV, YYDKDF (reference sequence). The CDR3 sequence is CATSLDREIPEAFF. The CDR3, as DNA: TGTGCCACCAGCCTTGACAGGGAAATCCCTGAAGCTTTCTTT.

The sample holds many counts of this clonotype. The junction departs from the called germline gene at one end, perhaps through a read error. This sequence joins TRBV7-9 and TRBJ2-7, with D possibly matching TRBD1 (6 bases). The CDR3 runs to 11 residues. Germline CDR1 is SEHNR and CDR2 is FQNEAQ (reference sequence). CDR3 sequence reads: CASSLGQGITF. CDR3 DNA sequence: TGTGCCAGCAGCTTAGGTCAGGGGATAACCTTC.

This clonotype occurred many times. The chain links TRBV7-8 to TRBJ1-2; 7 positions match TRBD1. The CDR3 extends over 15 amino acids. With 5 bases clipped from V and 4 bases from J, the junction kept 10 bases outside the gene matches. Per germline, CDR1 SGHVS and CDR2 FQNEAQ. The CDR3 DNA reads as TGTGCCAGCAGCCCAGCCCACAGGGGTCCCTATGGCTACACCTTC. Amino acids: CASSPAHRGPYGYTF.

The chain is built from TRBV28 and TRBJ2-7, with D uncertain. Per the germline V gene, CDR1 is MDHEN and CDR2 is SYDVKM. The CDR3 has 14 residues. The V end was cut by 6 bases, the J end by 0 bases, with 12 bases between. CDR3 amino acids: CASRTGGYSYEQYF. The CDR3 coding sequence is TGTGCCAGCAGGACGGGCGGTTACTCCTACGAGCAGTACTTC.

The rearrangement uses TRBV20-1 and TRBJ2-2, with D possibly being TRBD1 (7 bases). CDR1 and CDR2 from the germline V gene are DFQATT and SNEGSKA (reference sequence). The V end lost 3 bases, the J end lost 7 bases, and 15 bases lay between the germline ends. The CDR3 sequence is 14 residues long. The CDR3 reads CSASQGQGGGELFF. The CDR3 DNA follows: TGCAGTGCTAGCCAGGGCCAGGGGGGCGGGGAGCTGTTTTTT.

This rearrangement joins TRBV7-9 to TRBJ1-3; no clear D gene. V lost 1 base and J lost 2, with 9 bases in between. The CDR3 runs to 15 residues. Germline-derived CDR1 and CDR2 are SEHNR and FQNEAQ (reference sequence). CDR3 in DNA: TGTGCCAGCAGCTTAGGACCGGTCCCTGGAAACACCATATATTTT. Protein: CASSLGPVPGNTIYF.

This clonotype was observed many times. The chain has TRBV5-1 and TRBJ1-1; no reliable D call. CDR3 length: 15 amino acids. The V gene lost 2 bases and the J gene lost 0 bases, with 11 bases spanning the gap. CDR1 is SGHRS and CDR2 is YFSETQ in the germline V gene. DNA of the CDR3: TGCGCCAGCAGCTTTTTCGTCAACATGAACACTGAAGCTTTCTTT. This encodes CASSFFVNMNTEAFF.

The table lists this clonotype with many counts. This sequence joins TRBV5-6 and TRBJ2-7; D call uncertain. CDR3 length: 12 amino acids. Germline V gene lookup returns CDR1 SGHDT and CDR2 YYEEEE. The ends were cut back, 3 bases at V and 0 bases at J, with 4 bases in the middle. The CDR3 region has the DNA TGTGCCAGCAGCTGGAGCTCCTACGAGCAGTACTTC. Protein: CASSWSSYEQYF.

This clonotype was detected many times. The chain combines TRBV9 with TRBJ1-1; maybe TRBD1 (5 bases). Trimming removed 4 bases at V and 4 bases at J, with 14 bases between. The CDR3 extends over 14 amino acids. CDR1 and CDR2 (germline): SGDLS, YYNGEE. This CDR3 is CASSYSGGGTEAFF. For the CDR3, the DNA is TGTGCCAGCAGCTACAGCGGGGGGGGCACTGAAGCTTTCTTT.

This clonotype was observed a handful of times. The rearrangement links TRBV12-3 or TRBV12-4 to TRBJ1-5; TRBD1 agrees at 9 bases. This CDR3 has 15 residues. Trimming at V came to 2 bases and at J to 7 bases, leaving 6 bases not matched to a gene. The CDR3 nucleotides read TGTGCCAGCAGTTTAATGACAGGGGGGGAACAGCCCCAGCATTTT. It translates to CASSLMTGGEQPQHF.